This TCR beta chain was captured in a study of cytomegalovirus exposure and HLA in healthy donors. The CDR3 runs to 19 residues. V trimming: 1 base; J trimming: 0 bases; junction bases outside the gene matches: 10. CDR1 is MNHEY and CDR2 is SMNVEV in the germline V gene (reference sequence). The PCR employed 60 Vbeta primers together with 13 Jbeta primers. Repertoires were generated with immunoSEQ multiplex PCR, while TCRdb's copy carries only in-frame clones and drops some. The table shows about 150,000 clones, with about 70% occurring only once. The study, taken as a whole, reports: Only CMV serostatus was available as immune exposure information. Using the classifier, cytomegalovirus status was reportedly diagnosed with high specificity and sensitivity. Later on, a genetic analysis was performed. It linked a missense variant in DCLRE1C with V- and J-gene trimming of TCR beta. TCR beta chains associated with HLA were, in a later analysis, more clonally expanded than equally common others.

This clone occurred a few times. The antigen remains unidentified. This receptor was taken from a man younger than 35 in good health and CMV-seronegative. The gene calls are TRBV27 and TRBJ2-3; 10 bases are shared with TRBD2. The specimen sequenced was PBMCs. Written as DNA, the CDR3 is TGTGCCAGCAGTTTATTCGGCCCTAGCGGGGGAAAAAGCACAGATACGCAGTATTTT. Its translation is CASSLFGPSGGKSTDTQYF.